The 15 T cell receptor beta chains presented below share a single source sample, sequenced in a study of vaccination and CD4 T cells after COVID-19. The Oncomine TCR Beta short-read assay was applied to DNA of cultured CD4+ T cells. From the PCR reads, TCRdb called clonotypes with MiXCR, one entry per CDR3 protein. Here the sample spans about 23,000 distinct CDR3 sequences, under 40% being singletons. Documented time point: late sampling 161 to 241 days after vaccination in a few convalescent patients. Treatment in this sample: roughly 10-day PBMC culture with coronavirus spike peptide pools or control peptides (ViraFEST assay). Their cognate antigens are unknown. This material consisted of CD4+ T cells from blood, cultured in vitro, taken about 7 months after SARS-CoV-2 vaccination. Receptors originate from a human donor who had recovered from COVID-19.

The table lists this clonotype with a few counts. This chain joins TRBV6-5 and TRBJ1-2; TRBD1 is a possible D gene (5 bases). V shed 2 bases and J shed 1 base, with 5 bases lying between them. CDR3 length equals 13 residues. The germline V gene encodes CDR1 MNHEY and CDR2 SVGAGI. CDR3 nucleotide sequence: TGTGCCAGCAGTTACGACAGTAACTATGGCTACACCTTC. Translating it yields CASSYDSNYGYTF.

This clonotype occurred a few times. The V and J genes are TRBV20-1 and TRBJ2-7; no clear D. CDR1 and CDR2 (germline): DFQATT, SNEGSKA (reference sequence). V dropped 2 bases and J dropped 4 bases, with 15 bases sitting between them. This CDR3 has 14 amino acids. The CDR3 is CSARNSQGPYEQYF. CDR3 nucleotide sequence: TGCAGTGCTAGAAACAGTCAAGGACCTTACGAGCAGTACTTC.

The V gene is TRBV2, the J gene TRBJ2-7; no clear D gene. Per germline, CDR1 SNHLY and CDR2 FYNNEI. The CDR3 is 13 amino acids. V lost 4 bases, J lost 5 bases, and 12 bases lay in between. The CDR3 coding sequence is TGTGCCAGCAGTGGAGTTTCCCTCGACGAGCAGTACTTC. Its protein is CASSGVSLDEQYF.

The sample holds one count of this clonotype. The CDR3 DNA is TGCAGTGCTAGGGCGGGAGACGGCACAGATACGCAGTATTTT. It specifies CSARAGDGTDTQYF. The chain employs TRBV20-1 and TRBJ2-3, with 7 bases matching TRBD2. The CDR3 is made up of 14 amino acids. CDR1 DFQATT and CDR2 SNEGSKA come from the germline V gene (reference sequence). V lost 3 bases and J lost 1; bases outside the gene matches: 4.

This chain connects TRBV20-1 to TRBJ2-3; 10 bases line up with TRBD1. The CDR3 contains 18 residues. The V and J ends lost 5 bases and 6 bases, in that order; junction bases with no gene match: 20. Germline V gene sequence: CDR1 DFQATT, CDR2 SNEGSKA (reference sequence). The CDR3 reads CSAPPRDRGLALRDTQYF. DNA for the CDR3: TGCAGTGCTCCACCACGGGACAGGGGTCTCGCCCTCCGTGATACGCAGTATTTT.

The rearrangement uses TRBV20-1 and TRBJ1-1; 7 nucleotides align to TRBD1. CDR3 length: 14 amino acids. V gave up 3 bases and J gave up 5 bases; unmatched junction bases: 9. CDR1 is DFQATT, CDR2 SNEGSKA, per germline (reference sequence). CDR3: CSARDRSVGTEAFF. CDR3 DNA: TGCAGTGCTAGGGACAGGTCGGTCGGAACTGAAGCTTTCTTT.

The chain links TRBV7-8 to TRBJ2-3, with D perhaps TRBD1 (6 bases). This CDR3 comprises 13 residues. Germline V gives CDR1 SGHVS, CDR2 FQNEAQ. Deletions cut 5 bases from V and 6 bases from J, with 12 bases between. CDR3 loop: CASSIGRGDTQYF. CDR3 in DNA: TGTGCCAGCAGCATCGGTAGGGGGGATACGCAGTATTTT.

This chain links TRBV20-1 with TRBJ2-2; possible D gene TRBD2, 5 bases. V dropped 3 bases and J dropped 5 bases, with 10 bases sitting between them. The CDR3 is 13 amino acids. CDR1 and CDR2 (germline): DFQATT, SNEGSKA (reference sequence). CDR3 sequence (DNA): TGCAGTGCTAGGGACTCCGCGACCGGGGAGCTGTTTTTT. This codes for CSARDSATGELFF.

The CDR3 DNA follows: TGTGCCAGCAGCGTAAGCCTACTACAGGGGGCTCTTTATGGCTACACCTTC. As protein: CASSVSLLQGALYGYTF. The chain has TRBV28 and TRBJ1-2; 9 bases align to TRBD1. The CDR3 sequence is 17 residues long. With 6 bases clipped from V and 5 bases from J, the junction kept 16 bases outside the gene matches. Germline values: CDR1 MDHEN, CDR2 SYDVKM.

This chain uses TRBV4-1 with TRBJ1-2, with 8 nucleotides matching TRBD1. CDR1 and CDR2 from the germline V gene are MGHRA and YSYEKL. The CDR3 length is 15 residues. The junction had 7 bases not matched to a gene; V was cut back by 0 bases and J by 7 bases. CDR3 coding DNA: TGCGCCAGCAGCCAAGATTCCTCAGGGGGCTTTGGCTACACCTTC. Translation gives CASSQDSSGGFGYTF.

This chain joins TRBV9 and TRBJ1-2, with D unresolved. Germline V gives CDR1 SGDLS, CDR2 YYNGEE. V lost 4 bases to trimming and J lost 8 bases, with 21 bases between them. The CDR3 sequence is 15 residues long. For the CDR3, the DNA is TGTGCCAGCAGCCCCACCCCGAAGGCAGAACACGGCTACACCTTC. Translating gives CASSPTPKAEHGYTF. Drawing the rest from reference TRBV9 and TRBJ1-2, the complete variable domain is DSGVTQTPKHLITATGQRVTLRCSPRSGDLSVYWYQQSLDQGLQFLIQYYNGEERAKGNILERFSAQQFPDLHSELNLSSLELGDSALYFCASSPTPKAEHGYTFGSGTRLTVV.

This clonotype occurred a few times. The chain joins TRBV24-1 to TRBJ2-7, with 8 bases identical to TRBD1. The CDR3 is made up of 15 amino acids. CDR1 and CDR2 (germline): KGHDR, SFDVKD. V was clipped by 8 bases and J by 1 base; unmatched bases: 9. CDR3: CATIELQGESYEQYF. CDR3 sequence (DNA): TGTGCCACCATCGAACTACAGGGGGAGTCCTACGAGCAGTACTTC.

CDR3 protein: CASGAYASYEQYF. In DNA, the CDR3 is TGTGCCAGCGGGGCCTACGCCTCCTACGAGCAGTACTTC. The J gene is TRBJ2-7, the V gene TRBV27, with D perhaps matching TRBD1 (5 bases). Germline values: CDR1 MNHEY, CDR2 SMNVEV (reference sequence). There are 13 residues in the CDR3. Trimming pared 8 bases from V and 0 bases from J, leaving 11 bases between.

A few counts support this clonotype. The chain links TRBV10-3 to TRBJ2-7; D not resolved. Germline V gene sequence: CDR1 ENHRY, CDR2 SYGVKD. Trimming shortened V by 0 bases and J by 3 bases, and 9 bases separated the two germline ends. The CDR3 covers 14 residues. The CDR3 reads CAISESTVLYEQYF. CDR3 nucleotide sequence: TGTGCCATCAGTGAGTCGACGGTCCTCTACGAGCAGTACTTC.

Only a few counts were recorded for this clonotype. The chain uses TRBV20-1 and TRBJ2-1; D uncertain. Deletions cut 0 bases from V and 7 bases from J, with 13 bases between. From germline, CDR1 is DFQATT and CDR2 SNEGSKA (reference sequence). This CDR3 contains 14 residues. CDR3 nucleotide sequence: TGCAGTGCTAGAGATTGGCGAGGAAGGAATGAGCAGTTCTTC. Translating it yields CSARDWRGRNEQFF.